Shown below are 32 T cell receptor beta chains from a single sample sequenced in a study of shared T cell receptors in the human thymus. Sequencing was performed with immunoSEQ multiplex PCR; in TCRdb, only in-frame clones are kept and a portion is missing. This sample has about 660,000 clones, with roughly 90% found just once. This sample also belongs to another study, concerning human thymus T cells.

The sequenced sample consisted of thymocytes. The receptor source for this set is a boy younger than two with a congenital heart defect.

The chain recombines TRBV30 with TRBJ2-3; D is perhaps TRBD2 (6 bases). V was shortened by 1 base and J by 0 bases, with 23 bases between the two germline ends. Per germline, CDR1 GTSNPN and CDR2 SVGIG (reference sequence). The CDR3 spans 19 residues. CDR3 loop: CAWSEPRLATGDSTDTQYF. The CDR3 coding sequence is TGTGCCTGGAGTGAGCCCCGGCTAGCGACGGGGGATAGCACAGATACGCAGTATTTT.

This chain links TRBV5-4 with TRBJ2-1; 9 positions match TRBD2. V shed 2 bases, J shed 0 bases, and the junction held 0 bases outside the gene matches. This CDR3 has 15 amino acids. Germline CDR1 is SGHNT and CDR2 is YYREEE (reference sequence). CDR3 bases: TGTGCCAGCAGCTTTAGCGGGAGCTCCTACAATGAGCAGTTCTTC. Its translation: CASSFSGSSYNEQFF.

This chain connects TRBV5-6 to TRBJ1-2; the match to TRBD1 covers 9 bases. The CDR3 contains 16 residues. The ends lost 2 bases at V and 4 bases at J; junction bases unmatched: 9. CDR1 is SGHDT and CDR2 is YYEEEE in the germline V gene. The DNA for the CDR3 is TGTGCCAGCAGCTTAAACCGGGACAGGGACCTCTATGGCTACACCTTC. This codes for CASSLNRDRDLYGYTF.

CDR3 amino acids: CASSLGRDSGSVTDTQYF. In DNA form, the CDR3 reads TGTGCCAGCAGCTTAGGTCGTGATAGCGGGAGTGTCACAGATACGCAGTATTTT. V usage is TRBV11-2 and J usage is TRBJ2-3; 9 positions match TRBD2. Germline values: CDR1 SGHAT, CDR2 FQNNGV. The CDR3 runs 18 residues. J was trimmed by 2 bases and V by 1 base; bases with no gene match: 10.

The chain recombines TRBV5-1 with TRBJ2-1, with 11 bases fitting TRBD2. Germline CDR1 and CDR2: SGHRS and YFSETQ. The CDR3 totals 17 residues. Unmatched junction bases numbered 7, after V lost 1 base and J lost 4 bases. The CDR3 nucleotides read TGCGCCAGCAGCTTGCCCGGGACTAGCGGAGTGTACAATGAGCAGTTCTTC. Translated, it gives CASSLPGTSGVYNEQFF.

This chain connects TRBV4-3 to TRBJ2-2, with no clear D. The CDR3 runs to 15 residues. The V and J ends lost 10 bases and 4 bases respectively, with 19 bases between them. Germline CDR1 is LGHNA and CDR2 is YSLEER. The CDR3 protein is CATRCSERGTGELFF. The CDR3 DNA reads TGCGCCACCCGGTGCTCCGAGCGTGGCACCGGGGAGCTGTTTTTT.

This clone was recorded a few times. CDR3 in DNA: TGTGCCAGCAGCTTCCCCGGCTCTGGAAACACCATATATTTT. It specifies CASSFPGSGNTIYF. The chain carries TRBV5-4 and TRBJ1-3; D is ambiguous. V dropped 2 bases and J dropped 0 bases, with 6 bases sitting between them. The CDR3 has 14 amino acids. Germline CDR1 reads SGHNT; CDR2 reads YYREEE (reference sequence).

The chain is built from TRBV11-3 and TRBJ1-1; D not resolved. From germline, CDR1 is SGHNT and CDR2 YENEEA. CDR3 length equals 13 residues. Trimming pared 4 bases from V and 4 bases from J, leaving 10 bases between. The CDR3, as DNA: TGTGCCAGCAGCTCTCGACACCGCACTGAAGCTTTCTTT. Translating it yields CASSSRHRTEAFF.

The V call is TRBV4-3, the J call TRBJ2-4; TRBD1 is a possible D gene (6 bases). The V and J ends lost 4 bases and 7 bases respectively, with 20 bases between them. CDR1 and CDR2 (germline): LGHNA, YSLEER. The CDR3 has 16 amino acids. The CDR3 spells CASSPLPGDLRNIQYF. CDR3 nucleotide sequence: TGCGCCAGCAGCCCTCTCCCAGGGGATTTGAGGAACATTCAGTACTTC.

The chain has TRBV10-2 and TRBJ2-1; D may be TRBD2 (6 bases). Germline assignment: CDR1 WSHSY and CDR2 SAAADI. V lost 6 bases to trimming and J lost 5 bases, with 20 bases between them. The CDR3 totals 16 residues. The chain's CDR3 is CASSHRELVVDNEQFF. CDR3 DNA sequence: TGCGCCAGCAGCCACCGGGAGTTAGTAGTGGACAATGAGCAGTTCTTC.

The chain carries TRBV27 and TRBJ2-2; 14 nucleotides agree with TRBD2. Trimming took 5 bases from V and 3 from J; bases not matched to a gene: 8. The CDR3 is 18 residues long. CDR1 is MNHEY and CDR2 is SMNVEV in the germline V gene (reference sequence). This chain's CDR3 is CASSPRLAGGPDTGELFF. The CDR3 region has the DNA TGTGCCAGCAGTCCCCGACTAGCGGGAGGGCCGGACACCGGGGAGCTGTTTTTT.

The J gene is TRBJ1-3, the V gene TRBV4-3; possible D gene TRBD1, 6 bases. Germline V gene lookup returns CDR1 LGHNA and CDR2 YSLEER. The CDR3 runs to 15 residues. V lost 4 bases to trimming and J lost 6 bases, with 16 bases between them. This CDR3 is CASSPRIQGPNTIYF. CDR3 nucleotides: TGCGCCAGCAGCCCGCGGATTCAGGGGCCAAACACCATATATTTT.

This chain links TRBV7-2 with TRBJ2-7, with TRBD1 identical over 8 bases. Per the germline V gene, CDR1 is SGHTA and CDR2 is FQGNSA. The CDR3 totals 16 residues. V was pared by 1 base and J by 1 base, with 6 bases of the junction left unmatched. CDR3 protein: CASSLDRDRSSYEQYF. CDR3 sequence (DNA): TGTGCCAGCAGCTTAGACCGGGACAGGAGTTCCTACGAGCAGTACTTC.

A single count supports this clone. The V and J genes are TRBV30 and TRBJ2-2; TRBD2 is a possible D gene (6 bases). Between the trimmed V and J ends, which lost 0 bases and 4 bases, there was a span of 12 bases. Per the germline V gene, CDR1 is GTSNPN and CDR2 is SVGIG (reference sequence). The CDR3 is 15 residues long. The CDR3 sequence is CAWSVGRDPTGELFF. The CDR3 coding sequence is TGTGCCTGGAGTGTTGGGCGGGACCCCACCGGGGAGCTGTTTTTT. Full variable domain (rest looked up from reference TRBV30 and TRBJ2-2): SQTIHQWPATLVQPVGSPLSLECTVEGTSNPNLYWYRQAAGRGLQLLFYSVGIGQISSEVPQNLSASRPQDRQFILSSKKLLLSDSGFYLCAWSVGRDPTGELFFGEGSRLTVL.

CDR3 region: CASKALLAGGQNTGELFF. CDR3 nucleotides: TGTGCCAGCAAAGCTTTACTAGCGGGAGGTCAGAACACCGGGGAGCTGTTTTTT. The V gene is TRBV27, the J gene TRBJ2-2, with 12 nucleotides matching TRBD2. Losses at the gene ends were 7 bases for V and 1 base for J; bases not matched to a gene: 10. Germline CDR1 MNHEY, CDR2 SMNVEV (reference sequence). The CDR3 is 18 amino acids.

J is TRBJ1-2 and V is TRBV5-6; TRBD1 might be the D (6 bases). This CDR3 contains 16 residues. Germline lookup yields CDR1 SGHDT and CDR2 YYEEEE. The V gene lost 0 bases and the J gene lost 4 bases, with 16 bases spanning the gap. The CDR3 nucleotides read TGTGCCAGCAGCTTGGCCGGGACACATACAACCTATGGCTACACCTTC. This gives the protein CASSLAGTHTTYGYTF.

Remarks on this clone: Its ends do not fully match the called genes, so a read error is possible. The sample carries other DNA sequences with the same CDR3. J is TRBJ2-7 and V is TRBV5-1, with 15 bases fitting TRBD2. The CDR3 has 16 residues. Germline loops: CDR1 SGHRS, CDR2 YFSETQ. This CDR3 reads CASNLGLAGGPHEQYF. The CDR3 DNA follows: TGCGCCAGCAACTTGGGACTAGCGGGAGGTCCCCACGAGCAGTACTTC.

This clone has only a few counts. The V gene is TRBV4-1, the J gene TRBJ2-7; 7 bases align to TRBD2. Germline V gives CDR1 MGHRA, CDR2 YSYEKL. The CDR3 covers 16 residues. V was clipped by 1 base and J by 4 bases; unmatched bases: 10. The CDR3 is CASSQGSGTNVYEQYF. CDR3 DNA sequence: TGCGCCAGCAGCCAAGGCAGCGGGACCAACGTATACGAGCAGTACTTC.

In DNA, the CDR3 is TGCGCCAGCAGCCAAGTCCAGCGGGAGACGAATGAGCAGTTCTTC. Protein sequence: CASSQVQRETNEQFF. The V and J genes are TRBV4-3 and TRBJ2-1; 8 bases agree with TRBD2. CDR1 and CDR2 (germline): LGHNA, YSLEER. The CDR3 covers 15 residues. V shed 1 base and J 7 bases; nucleotides not matched to a gene: 6.

The J gene is TRBJ2-7, the V gene TRBV29-1; D perhaps matches TRBD1 (5 bases). The CDR3 sequence is 15 residues long. The germline gives CDR1 SQVTM, CDR2 ANQGSEA. Trimming removed 4 bases at V and 3 bases at J, with 19 bases between. The CDR3 sequence is CSVAVRTGRGYEQYF. The CDR3 nucleotides read TGCAGCGTTGCGGTTAGAACAGGTAGGGGCTACGAGCAGTACTTC.

The chain recombines TRBV13 with TRBJ1-1, with D possibly matching TRBD1 (5 bases). The germline gives CDR1 PRHDT, CDR2 FYEKMQ (reference sequence). The V end was cut by 5 bases, the J end by 11 bases, with 27 bases between. The CDR3 spans 16 residues. The chain's CDR3 is CASSHPSGAQARGAFF. DNA of the CDR3: TGTGCCAGCAGCCACCCAAGCGGGGCGCAGGCGAGGGGTGCTTTCTTT.

This clone is a singleton in its sample. This chain uses TRBV7-2 with TRBJ1-1, with a possible D match to TRBD1 (5 bases). Looked up from germline, CDR1 is SGHTA and CDR2 is FQGNSA. Trimming took off 5 bases at V and 11 bases at J, with 18 bases between the two ends. The CDR3 length is 13 residues. CDR3 bases: TGTGCCAGCAGCCACCGGGAGGGGCCAGGGGCTTTCTTT. The encoded protein is CASSHREGPGAFF.

V is TRBV6-5 and J is TRBJ2-7; 7 bases map to TRBD2. J was trimmed by 5 bases and V by 9 bases; bases with no gene match: 10. The CDR3 runs to 13 residues. In germline, CDR1 is MNHEY, CDR2 SVGAGI. DNA of the CDR3: TGTGCCAGAGGGAGGGCCTTTAACAACGAGCAGTACTTC. Translated: CARGRAFNNEQYF.

V and J are TRBV6-5 and TRBJ2-1; 9 nucleotides align to TRBD2. This CDR3 region has 16 residues. Per germline, CDR1 MNHEY and CDR2 SVGAGI. Unmatched junction bases numbered 6, after V lost 4 bases and J lost 2 bases. The CDR3 sequence: CASSSPSGKTYNEQFF. Written as DNA, the CDR3 is TGTGCCAGCAGTTCCCCTAGCGGGAAAACCTACAATGAGCAGTTCTTC.

This clone was observed once. The rearrangement links TRBV5-1 to TRBJ2-1; 8 bases map to TRBD2. V shed 3 bases, J shed 2 bases, and the junction held 4 bases outside the gene matches. The CDR3 consists of 15 residues. Looked up from germline, CDR1 is SGHRS and CDR2 is YFSETQ. In nucleotides, the CDR3 is TGCGCCAGCAGCTCAAGCGGGAGCACCTACAATGAGCAGTTCTTC. Encoded protein: CASSSSGSTYNEQFF.

This chain uses TRBV18 with TRBJ1-2; D is unclear. CDR1 KGHSH and CDR2 LQKENI come from the germline V gene. V was shortened by 4 bases and J by 7 bases, with 10 bases between the two germline ends. This CDR3 contains 12 residues. CDR3 loop: CASSRPGPGYTF. CDR3 nucleotides: TGTGCCAGCTCACGCCCAGGTCCTGGCTACACCTTC.

The CDR3 spells CAWRDSWDKNTEAFF. The CDR3 DNA reads TGTGCCTGGAGAGACTCTTGGGACAAGAACACTGAAGCTTTCTTT. The chain joins TRBV30 to TRBJ1-1; D perhaps matches TRBD1 (6 bases). Germline-derived CDR1 and CDR2 are GTSNPN and SVGIG (reference sequence). Deletions cut 3 bases from V and 1 base from J, with 15 bases between. The CDR3 sequence is 15 residues long.

The chain combines TRBV11-3 with TRBJ2-7; TRBD2 is a possible D gene (5 bases). V was shortened by 1 base and J by 4 bases, with 14 bases between the two germline ends. Looked up from germline, CDR1 is SGHNT and CDR2 is YENEEA. CDR3 length equals 15 residues. Written as DNA, the CDR3 is TGTGCCAGCAGCTTAGGAGGGCCGCGATTATACGAGCAGTACTTC. The encoded protein is CASSLGGPRLYEQYF.

The rearrangement uses TRBV2 and TRBJ1-5; D uncertain. The CDR3 length is 15 residues. V dropped 2 bases and J dropped 0 bases, with 8 bases sitting between them. Per the germline V gene, CDR1 is SNHLY and CDR2 is FYNNEI. CDR3 DNA: TGTGCCAGCAGTGAATCTAGTGGTAGCAATCAGCCCCAGCATTTT. Protein sequence: CASSESSGSNQPQHF.

This chain links TRBV4-2 with TRBJ2-5, with D tentatively TRBD1 (5 bases). Trimming took off 1 base at V and 3 bases at J, with 12 bases between the two ends. The length of the CDR3 is 15 residues. In germline, CDR1 is LGHNA, CDR2 YNFKEQ. For the CDR3, the DNA is TGTGCCAGCAGCCAAGGTTTCAGGGTGGAAGAGACCCAGTACTTC. Amino acids: CASSQGFRVEETQYF.

The chain couples TRBV6-1 to TRBJ2-7; D unclear. Germline V gene data show CDR1 as MNHNS and CDR2 as SASEGT. Trimming cost V 2 bases and J 5 bases, with 7 bases left between them. The CDR3 runs 12 residues. Here the CDR3 DNA reads TGTGCCAGCAGTGAAACGGGTGACGAGCAGTACTTC. It yields the protein CASSETGDEQYF.

The table lists this clone with a few counts. The chain employs TRBV10-2 and TRBJ2-5; 7 bases agree with TRBD2. Germline values: CDR1 WSHSY, CDR2 SAAADI. The trim removed 3 bases at V and 3 bases at J, leaving 4 bases unmatched. This CDR3 contains 14 residues. For the CDR3, the DNA is TGCGCCAGCAGTGAATGGGCGGGGGAAGAGACCCAGTACTTC. Residues: CASSEWAGEETQYF.